This T cell receptor (beta chain) is from a study of blood T cell repertoires in COVID-19. Two negative PCRs, clearance, or symptom resolution had been documented for recovered Cohort 3 donors. V shed 1 base and J shed 6 bases, with 13 bases lying between them. Germline loops: CDR1 MNHNS, CDR2 SASEGT. The CDR3 has 15 amino acids. Per the original data handling: Estimation of nucleated cell counts relied on the amplification of reference gene primers. Libraries were prepared by immunoSEQ multiplex PCR; TCRdb keeps only in-frame clonotypes and omits some of them. The D gene and trimming were derived from the DNA, and the V and J assignments and clone size from that table. The sample lists 95,000 to 150,000 clones, about four fifths occurring once.

Sequenced material: PBMCs or T cells enriched from blood (not recorded which). The sequence was collected from a woman in her 30s who had recovered from COVID-19. V gene TRBV6-1 combines with J gene TRBJ1-5; D is perhaps TRBD1 (5 bases). CDR3 nucleotides: TGTGCCAGCAGTGAAGGGGCAGGGTTCCGTCAGCCCCAGCATTTT. Translating gives CASSEGAGFRQPQHF.